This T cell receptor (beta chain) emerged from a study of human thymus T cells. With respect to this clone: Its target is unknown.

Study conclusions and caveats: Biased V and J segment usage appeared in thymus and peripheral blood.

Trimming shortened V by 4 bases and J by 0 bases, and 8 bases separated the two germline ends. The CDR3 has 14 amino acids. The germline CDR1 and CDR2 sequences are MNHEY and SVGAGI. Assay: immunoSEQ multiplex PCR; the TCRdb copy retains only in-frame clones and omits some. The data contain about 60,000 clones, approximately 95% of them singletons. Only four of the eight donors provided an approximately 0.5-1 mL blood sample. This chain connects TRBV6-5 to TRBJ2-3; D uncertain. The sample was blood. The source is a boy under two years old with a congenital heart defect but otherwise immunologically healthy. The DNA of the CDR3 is TGTGCCAGCAGTTCGTCTGGGAGCACAGATACGCAGTATTTT. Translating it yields CASSSSGSTDTQYF.